The 28 T cell receptor beta chains below come from one sample, sequenced in a study of CD8+CD57+ T cells in acquired aplastic anemia. Using genomic DNA as the template, TCR beta VDJ and CDR3 profiling was carried out. Via MiXCR, TCRdb re-called the reads, giving one row per CDR3 protein. Among around 430,000 distinct CDR3 sequences listed, around 30% were seen once. Patients sequenced had flow cytometry evidence of CD8+CD57+ cell expansion. The sequencing input was sorted CD4+, CD8+, or CD8+CD57+ T cells (not recorded which) from PBMCs. All receptors derive from a human donor with aplastic anemia.

Regarding this clonotype: Germline is not matched at one junction end, which may reflect a read error. The rearrangement uses TRBV10-3 and TRBJ2-7, with D perhaps matching TRBD1 or TRBD2 (6 bases each). The CDR3 covers 16 residues. Germline V gene lookup returns CDR1 ENHRY and CDR2 SYGVKD. CDR3 coding DNA: TGTGCCAGCAGTTACTCGGTTCGGAGGGGGACCTACGAGCAGTACTTC. Residues: CASSYSVRRGTYEQYF.

The sample holds many counts of this clonotype. V and J are TRBV24-1 and TRBJ2-2; D is undetermined. Trimming removed 3 bases at V and 4 bases at J, with 8 bases between. Germline CDR1 reads KGHDR; CDR2 reads SFDVKD. CDR3 length: 14 amino acids. In DNA, the CDR3 is TGTGCCACCAGTGATCCTTCCTTCACCGGGGAGCTGTTTTTT. Its protein product is CATSDPSFTGELFF.

V usage is TRBV20-1 and J usage is TRBJ2-5, with D perhaps matching TRBD2 (6 bases). Germline CDR1 is DFQATT and CDR2 is SNEGSKA (reference sequence). Trimming removed 0 bases from V and 5 bases from J, with 16 bases in between. CDR3 size: 15 residues. CDR3 sequence reads: CSARDFAGFRETQYF. The CDR3 DNA sequence: TGCAGTGCTAGAGATTTTGCGGGATTTCGGGAGACCCAGTACTTC.

The chain joins TRBV25-1 to TRBJ1-2, with D possibly TRBD1 on 5 matching bases. The CDR3 consists of 15 residues. V was shortened by 1 base and J by 4 bases, with 13 bases between the two germline ends. Germline loops: CDR1 MGHDK, CDR2 SYGVNS. The chain's CDR3 is CASSELGPGPYGYTF. CDR3 DNA sequence: TGTGCCAGCAGTGAATTGGGCCCAGGGCCCTATGGCTACACCTTC.

The chain uses TRBV20-1 and TRBJ2-7; the match to TRBD1 covers 9 bases. The J segment lost 2 bases and the V segment lost 5 bases, leaving 7 bases of the junction unmatched. The germline gives CDR1 DFQATT, CDR2 SNEGSKA (reference sequence). The CDR3 contains 14 residues. CDR3 nucleotides: TGCAGTGCTGCACCGGGACAGGGACCCTACGAGCAGTACTTC. It codes for CSAAPGQGPYEQYF.

This clonotype showed up many times. This chain joins TRBV20-1 and TRBJ1-2; no clear D. Germline CDR1 DFQATT, CDR2 SNEGSKA (reference sequence). Trimming stripped 0 bases from V and 6 bases from J, with 11 bases between. This CDR3 is 13 amino acids long. The CDR3 nucleotides read TGCAGTGCTAGAGACGAGAGAGGGCATGGCTACACCTTC. Translating it yields CSARDERGHGYTF.

V and J are TRBV6-5 and TRBJ2-5; D not resolved. The CDR3 is made up of 15 amino acids. Deletions cut 2 bases from V and 5 bases from J, with 15 bases between. Germline CDR1 reads MNHEY; CDR2 reads SVGAGI. This CDR3 is CASSYDGFTGETQYF. The CDR3 nucleotides are TGTGCCAGCAGTTACGATGGCTTTACGGGCGAGACCCAGTACTTC.

This clonotype was picked up many times. V gene TRBV20-1 combines with J gene TRBJ2-7; 10 positions match TRBD2. V gave up 1 base and J gave up 4 bases; unmatched junction bases: 7. CDR3 size: 15 residues. From germline, CDR1 is DFQATT and CDR2 SNEGSKA (reference sequence). The CDR3 protein is CSARVAGTSAYEQYF. The CDR3 region has the DNA TGCAGTGCTAGAGTCGCCGGGACTAGCGCGTACGAGCAGTACTTC.

In this sample, this clonotype turned up many times. The J gene is TRBJ2-2, the V gene TRBV25-1, with 8 bases identical to TRBD2. V lost 7 bases and J lost 7; bases outside the gene matches: 8. The CDR3 is 14 residues long. Germline V gene data show CDR1 as MGHDK and CDR2 as SYGVNS. The CDR3 is CASNSGGQVGELFF. The DNA of the CDR3 is TGTGCCAGCAACTCGGGGGGGCAGGTCGGGGAGCTGTTTTTT.

V gene TRBV19 combines with J gene TRBJ1-2, with unresolved D. The CDR3 length is 13 residues. The V end lost 1 base, the J end lost 8 bases, and 11 bases lay between the germline ends. Germline lookup yields CDR1 LNHDA and CDR2 SQIVND (reference sequence). The chain's CDR3 is CASSIGRGYGYTF. CDR3 bases: TGTGCCAGTAGTATAGGGAGAGGGTACGGCTACACCTTC.

V is TRBV5-6 and J is TRBJ1-5; D call uncertain. The CDR3 is made up of 15 amino acids. Trimming pared 1 base from V and 0 bases from J, leaving 8 bases between. CDR1 is SGHDT, CDR2 YYEEEE, per germline. The CDR3, as DNA: TGTGCCAGCAGCTTGTGGGGATCTAGCAATCAGCCCCAGCATTTT. It is translated as CASSLWGSSNQPQHF.

As to this clonotype: Since the CDR3 does not end with the conserved phenylalanine or tryptophan, this likely comes from a read error. It is unclear where the CDR3 begins or ends on the DNA, so no DNA is shown, and the CDR3 is as TCRdb lists it. CDR3 sequence: CASSTRQGA. This sequence joins TRBV19 and TRBJ2-7; TRBD1 is the table's D call and was not checked against the DNA. Germline V CDR1 and CDR2: LNHDA, SQIVND (reference sequence). Both ends counted, the CDR3 spans 9 residues.

This clonotype has at least ten counts. This chain uses TRBV29-1 with TRBJ2-2, with a tentative D call TRBD2 (6 bases). The V end lost 0 bases, the J end lost 6 bases, and 8 bases lay between the germline ends. The CDR3 totals 13 residues. CDR1 is SQVTM and CDR2 is ANQGSEA in the germline V gene. CDR3 sequence: CSVEEGGAGELFF. The CDR3 nucleotides read TGCAGCGTTGAAGAGGGGGGTGCCGGGGAGCTGTTTTTT.

This clonotype occurred many times. This chain uses TRBV10-3 with TRBJ2-5; 8 bases line up with TRBD1. Germline V lookup: CDR1 ENHRY, CDR2 SYGVKD. The CDR3 runs to 12 residues. The V gene end was trimmed by 9 bases and the J gene end by 7 bases; junction bases not matched to a gene: 7. The CDR3, as DNA: TGTGCCATTGAGGACAGGGACGGGACCCAGTACTTC. Amino acid sequence: CAIEDRDGTQYF.

This clonotype was observed a few times. V is TRBV25-1 and J is TRBJ1-1; TRBD1 is a possible D gene (6 bases). Per the germline V gene, CDR1 is MGHDK and CDR2 is SYGVNS. This CDR3 is built from 17 residues. Trimming took off 6 bases at V and 0 bases at J, with 20 bases between the two ends. The CDR3 DNA follows: TGTGCCAGCAGCTTTCCCGCGTGGGGGCGGGTGAACACTGAAGCTTTCTTT. Protein product: CASSFPAWGRVNTEAFF.

This clonotype was seen many times. This chain connects TRBV24-1 to TRBJ2-7; the D gene is possibly TRBD1 (6 bases). The CDR3 covers 13 residues. V was clipped by 7 bases and J by 5 bases, with 14 bases between them. The germline CDR1 and CDR2 sequences are KGHDR and SFDVKD. The DNA of the CDR3 is TGTGCCACCAGCAAGTCAGGGGCCCACGAGCAGTACTTC. It specifies CATSKSGAHEQYF.

The chain combines TRBV9 with TRBJ1-2; D unclear. This CDR3 spans 15 amino acids. Trimming stripped 2 bases from V and 2 bases from J, with 13 bases between. Germline V gives CDR1 SGDLS, CDR2 YYNGEE. This chain's CDR3 is CASSVDFAGNYGYTF. CDR3 coding DNA: TGTGCCAGCAGCGTTGACTTTGCCGGAAACTATGGCTACACCTTC. Using reference TRBV9 and TRBJ1-2 for the parts outside the CDR3, the full variable domain is DSGVTQTPKHLITATGQRVTLRCSPRSGDLSVYWYQQSLDQGLQFLIQYYNGEERAKGNILERFSAQQFPDLHSELNLSSLELGDSALYFCASSVDFAGNYGYTFGSGTRLTVV.

This clonotype was observed a handful of times. This chain connects TRBV7-2 to TRBJ1-4; possible D gene TRBD1, 6 bases. Trimming took off 5 bases at V and 5 bases at J, with 15 bases between the two ends. Germline V CDR1 and CDR2: SGHTA, FQGNSA. CDR3 size: 15 residues. The CDR3 here is CASSLSGTPNEKLFF. The CDR3 bases are TGTGCCAGCAGCCTCTCCGGGACACCCAATGAAAAACTGTTTTTT.

The genes are TRBV7-2 and TRBJ2-7; 10 bases are shared with TRBD2. The CDR3 length is 19 residues. Germline-derived CDR1 and CDR2 are SGHTA and FQGNSA. V shed 1 base, J shed 0 bases, and the junction held 12 bases outside the gene matches. This CDR3 reads CASSLGRASGSLSSYEQYF. CDR3 in DNA: TGTGCCAGCAGCTTAGGTCGGGCTAGCGGGAGCTTATCCTCCTACGAGCAGTACTTC.

This sequence joins TRBV10-3 and TRBJ1-6; TRBD1 agrees at 7 bases. V shed 6 bases, J shed 10 bases, and the junction held 6 bases outside the gene matches. From germline, CDR1 is ENHRY and CDR2 SYGVKD. There are 13 residues in the CDR3. The CDR3 reads CAISVDRESPLHF. The CDR3 DNA reads TGTGCCATCAGCGTTGACAGGGAATCACCCCTCCACTTT.

As regards this clonotype: Because the CDR3 is missing its conserved closing phenylalanine or tryptophan, this is likely a read error. The chain has TRBV2 and TRBJ1-1; possible D gene TRBD1, 5 bases. The ends were cut back, 2 bases at V and 6 bases at J, with 13 bases in the middle. Germline CDR1 is SNHLY and CDR2 is FYNNEI. This CDR3 is 14 amino acids long. CDR3 in DNA: TGTGCCAGCAGTGAATTAGAGGGGAGGGCTGAAGCTTTCTGT. Protein: CASSELEGRAEAFC.

This clonotype has a handful of counts. J is TRBJ1-4 and V is TRBV20-1, with 9 nucleotides matching TRBD1. Germline CDR1 DFQATT, CDR2 SNEGSKA (reference sequence). CDR3 length: 16 amino acids. Losses at the gene ends were 2 bases for V and 3 bases for J; bases not matched to a gene: 7. CDR3 sequence: CSARIGTGMANEKLFF. In nucleotides, the CDR3 is TGCAGTGCTAGAATTGGGACAGGGATGGCTAATGAAAAACTGTTTTTT.

The chain links TRBV10-1 to TRBJ1-1; D is unclear. Trimming cost V 3 bases and J 8 bases, with 10 bases left between them. Looked up from germline, CDR1 is WNHNN and CDR2 is SYGVQD (reference sequence). This CDR3 is 12 amino acids long. DNA for the CDR3: TGCGCCAGCAGTGATCCTACGGGAGAAGCTTTCTTT. Its translation: CASSDPTGEAFF.

V usage is TRBV25-1 and J usage is TRBJ1-2; TRBD1 is a possible D gene (6 bases). The length of the CDR3 is 15 residues. CDR1 MGHDK and CDR2 SYGVNS come from the germline V gene. V was trimmed by 5 bases and J by 5 bases, leaving 18 bases between them. The CDR3 is CASSQTDRRAYGYTF. The CDR3 coding sequence is TGTGCCAGCAGTCAGACAGACAGGCGCGCTTATGGCTACACCTTC.

This clonotype was seen many times. This chain connects TRBV20-1 to TRBJ2-3, with 7 bases fitting TRBD2. Losses at the gene ends were 0 bases for V and 4 bases for J; bases not matched to a gene: 4. Germline CDR1 and CDR2: DFQATT and SNEGSKA (reference sequence). The CDR3 is made up of 14 amino acids. CDR3 DNA sequence: TGCAGTGCTAGAGAGCCTACTAGCGCAGATACGCAGTATTTT. Its translation: CSAREPTSADTQYF.

The genes are TRBV5-1 and TRBJ2-5, with a tentative D call TRBD1 (6 bases). V lost 0 bases to trimming and J lost 5 bases, with 14 bases between them. This CDR3 comprises 15 residues. Germline assignment: CDR1 SGHRS and CDR2 YFSETQ. For the CDR3, the DNA is TGCGCCAGCAGCTTGGGGTTGGGGGCCAGGGAGACCCAGTACTTC. Translation: CASSLGLGARETQYF.

The chain carries TRBV25-1 and TRBJ1-2; D not resolved. This CDR3 spans 18 amino acids. The ends were cut back, 2 bases at V and 4 bases at J, with 23 bases in the middle. In germline, CDR1 is MGHDK, CDR2 SYGVNS. The CDR3 reads CASSESRPGPEALYGYTF. The CDR3 nucleotides read TGTGCCAGCAGTGAAAGTCGCCCCGGGCCAGAAGCCCTCTATGGCTACACCTTC.

The sample holds many counts of this clonotype. The chain carries TRBV19 and TRBJ1-6, with TRBD1 identical over 8 bases. Germline CDR1 LNHDA, CDR2 SQIVND (reference sequence). The CDR3 loop spans 15 amino acids. The V segment lost 6 bases and the J segment 8 bases; nucleotides outside the gene matches: 9. The CDR3 loop reads CASSNLDRGDSPLHF. The DNA of the CDR3 is TGTGCCAGTAGCAACCTCGACAGGGGTGATTCACCCCTCCACTTT.